This record looks at one T cell receptor beta chain sequence and its context. The sample belongs to a study of regulatory T cells in long-lasting Graves disease. The germline CDR1 and CDR2 sequences are MNHNS and SASEGT. The CDR3 totals 13 residues. V lost 1 base to trimming and J lost 5 bases, with 7 bases between them. Both iRepertoire HTBI primers and Arm-PCR of CDR3 regions were used to build the TCR beta libraries. TCRdb redid the calling of the multiplex PCR reads with MiXCR, one entry per CDR3 protein. Here the sample spans over 400,000 distinct CDR3 sequences, approximately 14% being singletons. The sample's time point: newly diagnosed GD, antithyroid drugs for less than 3 months. From RNA extracted from PBMCs, the TCR library was made. This sample also appeared in a second study, on T cells in Graves' hyperthyroidism and ophthalmopathy.

The clonotype was recovered from a woman between 50 and 59 years old with Graves disease. The rearrangement uses TRBV6-1 and TRBJ2-3, with D tentatively TRBD1 (5 bases). The material was peripheral blood mononuclear cells (PBMCs), obtained at new diagnosis, from a patient treated with antithyroid drugs. The CDR3 coding sequence is TGTGCCAGCAGTGAAGGTCAGGGAGATACGCAGTATTTT. Translating it yields CASSEGQGDTQYF.